The clone carrying this T cell receptor (beta chain) has just one count. This entry comes from a study of blood T cell repertoires in COVID-19. Looking at the study overall: Some COVID-19 samples were acute and others convalescent; all came from the United States, Italy and Spain. PBMCs, B-cell-depleted T cells, or T cells provided the cDNA or gDNA that made up the material.

The authors' processing: Scientists estimated how many nucleated cells there were by amplifying reference gene primers. Sequencing was performed with immunoSEQ multiplex PCR; in TCRdb, only in-frame clones are kept and a portion is missing. V and J calls and clone size follow that table, whereas D and trimming were derived from the DNA. The data contain some 65,000 clones, roughly 87% of them seen just once; the ten biggest clones take up 2.5% to 3.5%. The CDR3 length is 14 residues. Looked up from germline, CDR1 is SGHKS and CDR2 is YYEKEE (reference sequence). J was trimmed by 4 bases and V by 3 bases; bases with no gene match: 3.

What was sequenced was peripheral blood. The gene calls are TRBV5-5 and TRBJ1-5; 8 bases map to TRBD1. The source of this sequence is an elderly man with acute or convalescent COVID-19. CDR3 sequence (DNA): TGTGCCAGCAGCTCACAGGGGGGAAATCAGCCCCAGCATTTT. Its protein product is CASSSQGGNQPQHF.